A single sample is the source of the 12 T cell receptor beta chains below, sequenced in a study of cytomegalovirus exposure and HLA in healthy donors. The PCR contained 60 Vbeta and 13 Jbeta primers. The table came from immunoSEQ multiplex PCR; TCRdb's copy has only in-frame clones and leaves some out. The repertoire has fewer than 150,000 clones, about 80% of them found once; the top ten carry around 4%. Sequences were obtained from PBMCs. The source is a man aged 35 to 55 in good health and CMV-seropositive.

This clone was seen once. This sequence joins TRBV19 and TRBJ2-1; a weak D match, TRBD1 (5 bases). This CDR3 is built from 14 residues. Trimming removed 8 bases at V and 2 bases at J, with 13 bases between. Germline V lookup: CDR1 LNHDA, CDR2 SQIVND (reference sequence). The CDR3 nucleotides are TGTGCCAGTTCGGACACCTTTACCTACAATGAGCAGTTCTTC. This translates into CASSDTFTYNEQFF.

The chain carries TRBV2 and TRBJ2-7, with D tentatively TRBD2 (5 bases). Germline V gene lookup returns CDR1 SNHLY and CDR2 FYNNEI. V was clipped by 7 bases and J by 5 bases, with 12 bases between them. The CDR3 is 12 residues long. CDR3 sequence (DNA): TGTGCCAGCAAACGGCTAGCCGACGAGCAGTACTTC. This translates into CASKRLADEQYF.

This rearrangement joins TRBV30 to TRBJ2-1, with D unclear. CDR1 and CDR2 (germline): GTSNPN, SVGIG (reference sequence). The CDR3 sequence is 16 residues long. Trimming removed 4 bases at V and 0 bases at J, with 16 bases between. Here the CDR3 DNA reads TGTGCCTGGAACAAGCGCCGCCTTAGCTCCTACAATGAGCAGTTCTTC. Residues: CAWNKRRLSSYNEQFF.

The chain uses TRBV7-3 and TRBJ1-1; the D is unclear. The CDR3 loop spans 14 amino acids. Germline V gene data show CDR1 as SGHTA and CDR2 as FQGTGA. Trimming took 4 bases from V and 5 from J, leaving 14 bases between them. The CDR3 spells CASSSLAGGTEAFF. The CDR3 DNA reads TGTGCCAGCAGCTCCCTCGCAGGAGGGACTGAAGCTTTCTTT. Based on the CDR3 plus reference TRBV7-3 and TRBJ1-1, the full variable domain is GAGVSQTPSNKVTEKGKYVELRCDPISGHTALYWYRQSLGQGPEFLIYFQGTGAADDSGLPNDRFFAVRPEGSVSTLKIQRTERGDSAVYLCASSSLAGGTEAFFGQGTRLTVV.

J is TRBJ2-1 and V is TRBV11-2, with D perhaps matching TRBD2 (6 bases). The length of the CDR3 is 15 residues. V lost 3 bases and J 4 bases, leaving 13 bases between the germline ends. CDR1 is SGHAT and CDR2 is FQNNGV in the germline V gene. In nucleotides, the CDR3 is TGTGCCAGCAGCTTCGATCGCGGGAAGTACAATGAGCAGTTCTTC. It translates to CASSFDRGKYNEQFF.

The V and J genes are TRBV5-1 and TRBJ2-7; TRBD2 matches 11 bases. With 0 bases clipped from V and 3 bases from J, the junction kept 8 bases outside the gene matches. The CDR3 length is 17 residues. Germline loops: CDR1 SGHRS, CDR2 YFSETQ. The CDR3 sequence: CASSLGSSGRLSYEQYF. The CDR3 nucleotides read TGCGCCAGCAGCTTGGGCTCTAGCGGGAGGCTTAGCTACGAGCAGTACTTC.

In its sample, this clone was seen once. This chain links TRBV6-1 with TRBJ2-1; possible D gene TRBD2, 6 bases. Germline V CDR1 and CDR2: MNHNS, SASEGT. Trimming left V 1 base short and J 10 bases short, with 11 bases between. The CDR3 extends over 13 amino acids. The CDR3 sequence is CASSEELGREQFF. The CDR3 coding sequence is TGTGCCAGCAGTGAAGAGTTAGGGAGGGAGCAGTTCTTC.

The V call is TRBV12-5, the J call TRBJ2-7; 9 nucleotides agree with TRBD1. V shed 8 bases, J shed 7 bases, and the junction held 9 bases outside the gene matches. CDR1 is LGHNT, CDR2 FRNRAP, per germline. CDR3 length: 13 residues. The CDR3 bases are TGTGCTAGTCGCCGGGACAGGGTGAGGGAGCAGTACTTC. Translation gives CASRRDRVREQYF.

The rearrangement links TRBV9 to TRBJ1-5; tentative D call: TRBD1 (6 bases). This CDR3 spans 15 amino acids. Germline CDR1 SGDLS, CDR2 YYNGEE. The ends were cut back, 3 bases at V and 4 bases at J, with 14 bases in the middle. The CDR3 sequence: CASSAGGARNQPQHF. Written as DNA, the CDR3 is TGTGCCAGCAGCGCTGGGGGGGCTAGGAATCAGCCCCAGCATTTT.

The CDR3 bases are TGTGCCAGCAGCCCCACGCTACGGGGGGGCGTCGGGGAGCTGTTTTTT. This translates into CASSPTLRGGVGELFF. V gene TRBV7-9 combines with J gene TRBJ2-2; TRBD2 matches 8 bases. V was pared by 5 bases and J by 7 bases, with 12 bases of the junction left unmatched. CDR1 SEHNR and CDR2 FQNEAQ come from the germline V gene (reference sequence). The CDR3 is 16 residues long.

The chain links TRBV19 to TRBJ1-5; weak D call: TRBD1 (6 bases). V gave up 7 bases and J gave up 4 bases, with 17 bases separating them. Germline V gene lookup returns CDR1 LNHDA and CDR2 SQIVND (reference sequence). The CDR3 is 15 residues long. CDR3 amino acids: CASNLEVRGNQPQHF. Here the CDR3 DNA reads TGTGCCAGTAATTTAGAGGTCAGGGGTAATCAGCCCCAGCATTTT.

CDR3 in amino acids: CAWGDRGNQPQHF. The DNA for the CDR3 is TGTGCCTGGGGGGACAGGGGGAATCAGCCCCAGCATTTT. The chain is built from TRBV30 and TRBJ1-5, with 11 nucleotides matching TRBD1. Per the germline V gene, CDR1 is GTSNPN and CDR2 is SVGIG (reference sequence). The CDR3 covers 13 residues. Trimming cost V 5 bases and J 4 bases; bases outside gene matches: 1.